This entry is about one T cell receptor beta chain. Its target is unknown. Given a much more abundant clone one base away, this may be a read error. Thyroid surgery was performed in patients who had received no treatment beforehand. Original handling: The study took CDR3 differences across clinicopathological groups and made a distant-metastasis classifier for papillary thyroid cancer from them. TCRdb re-clonotyped the PCR reads through MiXCR. TCRdb, not the original authors, processed these V and J calls. The data show 25,000 to 30,000 clones, 15% seen once. The data originate from a study of metastatic and nonmetastatic thyroid tumors. Study-level background: Comparative analysis of repertoires was undertaken across blood and tumor or nodule tissue obtained from malignant and benign thyroid patients.

Study-wide results and limits: Across blood and tumor, TCR beta diversity in malignant thyroid tumors was reportedly significantly higher than in benign nodules.

The CDR3 is 13 residues long. Trimming removed 0 bases at V and 0 bases at J, with 3 bases between. The germline V gene has CDR1 GTSNPN and CDR2 SVGIG (reference sequence). The clonotype comes from a male donor with papillary thyroid cancer or a benign thyroid nodule (not recorded which). Some clones in this sample may be carry-over from other donors' samples. The gene calls are TRBV30 and TRBJ2-1; D is undetermined. The specimen was blood. The CDR3 region has the DNA TGTGCCTGGAGTGTAGTCTCCTACAATGAGCAGTTCTTC. This gives the protein CAWSVVSYNEQFF.